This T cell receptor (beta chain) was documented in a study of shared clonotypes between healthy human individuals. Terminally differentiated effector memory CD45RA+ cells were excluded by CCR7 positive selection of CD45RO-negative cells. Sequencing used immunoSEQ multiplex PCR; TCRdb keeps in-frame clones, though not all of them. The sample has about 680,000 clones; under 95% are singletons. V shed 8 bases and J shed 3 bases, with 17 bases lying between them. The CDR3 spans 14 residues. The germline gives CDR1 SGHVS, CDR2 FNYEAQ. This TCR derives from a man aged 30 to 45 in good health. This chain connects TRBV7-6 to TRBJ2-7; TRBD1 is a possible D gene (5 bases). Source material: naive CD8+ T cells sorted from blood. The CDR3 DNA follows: TGTGCCAGCCCCGTGGGGCAGACCGACTACGAGCAGTACTTC. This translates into CASPVGQTDYEQYF.